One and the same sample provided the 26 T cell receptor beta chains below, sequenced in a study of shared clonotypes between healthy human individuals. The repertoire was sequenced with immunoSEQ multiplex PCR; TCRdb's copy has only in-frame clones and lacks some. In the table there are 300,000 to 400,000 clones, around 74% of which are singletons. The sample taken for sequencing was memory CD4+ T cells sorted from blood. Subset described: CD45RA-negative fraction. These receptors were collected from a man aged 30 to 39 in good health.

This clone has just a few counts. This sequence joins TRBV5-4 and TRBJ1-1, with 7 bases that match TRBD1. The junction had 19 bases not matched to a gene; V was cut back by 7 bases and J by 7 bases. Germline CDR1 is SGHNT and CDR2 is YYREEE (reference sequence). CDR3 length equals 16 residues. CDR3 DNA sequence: TGTGCCAGCGGATTTAGCTTTAGAGACAGGGACAGTGAAGCTTTCTTT. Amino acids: CASGFSFRDRDSEAFF.

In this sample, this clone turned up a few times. CDR3 in amino acids: CAISAGDNQPQHF. The CDR3 coding sequence is TGTGCCATCAGTGCGGGTGACAATCAGCCCCAGCATTTT. V and J are TRBV10-3 and TRBJ1-5; no firm D call. This CDR3 is 13 amino acids long. Germline V gene data show CDR1 as ENHRY and CDR2 as SYGVKD. Trimming shortened V by 4 bases and J by 3 bases, and 7 bases separated the two germline ends.

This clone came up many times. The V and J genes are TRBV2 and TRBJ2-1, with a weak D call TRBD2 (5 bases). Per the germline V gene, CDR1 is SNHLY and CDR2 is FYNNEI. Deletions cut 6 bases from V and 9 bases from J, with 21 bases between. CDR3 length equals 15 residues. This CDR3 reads CASSRGGTFSSEQFF. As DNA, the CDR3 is TGTGCCAGCAGCCGAGGAGGAACATTCAGCAGTGAGCAGTTCTTC.

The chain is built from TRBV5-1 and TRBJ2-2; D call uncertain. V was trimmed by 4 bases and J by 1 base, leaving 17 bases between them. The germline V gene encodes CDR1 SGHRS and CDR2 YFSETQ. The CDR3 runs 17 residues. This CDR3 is CASSPTEWQVNTGELFF. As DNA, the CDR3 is TGCGCCAGCAGCCCGACTGAGTGGCAAGTGAACACCGGGGAGCTGTTTTTT.

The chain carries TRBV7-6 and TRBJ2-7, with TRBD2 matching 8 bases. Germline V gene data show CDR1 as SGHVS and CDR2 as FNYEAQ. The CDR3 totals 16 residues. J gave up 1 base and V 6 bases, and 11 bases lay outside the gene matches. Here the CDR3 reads CASSPIAGKGSYEQYF. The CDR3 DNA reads TGTGCCAGCAGTCCTATAGCGGGAAAGGGTTCCTACGAGCAGTACTTC.

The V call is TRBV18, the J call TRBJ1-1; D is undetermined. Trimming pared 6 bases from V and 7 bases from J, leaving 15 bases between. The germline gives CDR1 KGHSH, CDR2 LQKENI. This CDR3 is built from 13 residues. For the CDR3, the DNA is TGTGCCAGCTCCTCGACCGCGGGAAATGAAGCTTTCTTT. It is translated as CASSSTAGNEAFF.

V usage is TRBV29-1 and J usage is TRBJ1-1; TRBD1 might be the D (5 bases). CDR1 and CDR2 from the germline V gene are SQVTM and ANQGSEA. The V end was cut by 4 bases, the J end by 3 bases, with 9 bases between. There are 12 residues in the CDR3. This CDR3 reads CSVGRGDTEAFF. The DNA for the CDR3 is TGCAGCGTTGGCCGGGGGGACACTGAAGCTTTCTTT.

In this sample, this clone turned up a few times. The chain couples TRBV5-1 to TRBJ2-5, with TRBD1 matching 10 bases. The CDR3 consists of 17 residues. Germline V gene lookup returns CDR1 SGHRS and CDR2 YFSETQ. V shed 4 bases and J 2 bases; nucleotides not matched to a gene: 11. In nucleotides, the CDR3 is TGCGCCAGCAGCGGGGGACAGGGGAGGGTGGCGCAAGAGACCCAGTACTTC. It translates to CASSGGQGRVAQETQYF. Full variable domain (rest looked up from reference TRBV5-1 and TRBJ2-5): KAGVTQTPRYLIKTRGQQVTLSCSPISGHRSVSWYQQTPGQGLQFLFEYFSETQRNKGNFPGRFSGRQFSNSRSEMNVSTLELGDSALYLCASSGGQGRVAQETQYFGPGTRLLVL.

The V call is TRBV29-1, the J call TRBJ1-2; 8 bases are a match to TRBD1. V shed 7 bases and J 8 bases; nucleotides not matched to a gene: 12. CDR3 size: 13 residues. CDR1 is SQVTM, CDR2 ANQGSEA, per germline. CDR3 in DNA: TGCAGCGCCCCGACAGGGGCGCCAGTAGGCTACACCTTC. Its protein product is CSAPTGAPVGYTF. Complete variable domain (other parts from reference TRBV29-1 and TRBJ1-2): SAVISQKPSRDICQRGTSLTIQCQVDSQVTMMFWYRQQPGQSLTLIATANQGSEATYESGFVIDKFPISRPNLTFSTLTVSNMSPEDSSIYLCSAPTGAPVGYTFGSGTRLTVV.

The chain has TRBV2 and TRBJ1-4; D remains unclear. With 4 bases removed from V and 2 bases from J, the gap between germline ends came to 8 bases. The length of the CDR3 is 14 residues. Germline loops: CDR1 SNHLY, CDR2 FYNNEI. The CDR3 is CASSVRWTNEKLFF. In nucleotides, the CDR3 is TGTGCCAGCAGTGTCAGGTGGACTAATGAAAAACTGTTTTTT.

CDR3 in amino acids: CASSPGQVEQYF. The CDR3, as DNA: TGTGCCAGCAGCCCCGGACAGGTTGAGCAGTACTTC. The genes are TRBV7-2 and TRBJ2-7; TRBD1 aligns across 7 bases. The trim removed 5 bases at V and 7 bases at J, leaving 5 bases unmatched. Per the germline V gene, CDR1 is SGHTA and CDR2 is FQGNSA. CDR3 size: 12 residues. The whole variable domain, remainder taken from reference TRBV7-2 and TRBJ2-7, is GAGVSQSPSNKVTEKGKDVELRCDPISGHTALYWYRQSLGQGLEFLIYFQGNSAPDKSGLPSDRFSAERTGGSVSTLTIQRTQQEDSAVYLCASSPGQVEQYFGPGTRLTVT.

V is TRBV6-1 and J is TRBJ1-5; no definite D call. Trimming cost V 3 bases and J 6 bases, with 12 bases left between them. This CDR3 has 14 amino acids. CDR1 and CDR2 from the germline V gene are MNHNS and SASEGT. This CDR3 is CASSDKALGQPQHF. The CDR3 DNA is TGTGCCAGCAGTGACAAGGCCCTTGGTCAGCCCCAGCATTTT.

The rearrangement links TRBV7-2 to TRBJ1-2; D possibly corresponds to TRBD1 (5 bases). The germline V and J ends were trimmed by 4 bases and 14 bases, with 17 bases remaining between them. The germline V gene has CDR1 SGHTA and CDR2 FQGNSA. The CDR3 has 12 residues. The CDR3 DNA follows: TGTGCCAGCAGCTCAGACAGCCCCGCGGGGACCTTC. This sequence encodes CASSSDSPAGTF.

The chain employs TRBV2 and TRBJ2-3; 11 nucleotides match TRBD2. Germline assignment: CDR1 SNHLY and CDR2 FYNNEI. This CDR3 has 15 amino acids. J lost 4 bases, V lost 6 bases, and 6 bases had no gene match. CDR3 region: CASRRASGGPDTQYF. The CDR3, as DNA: TGTGCCAGCAGGAGGGCTAGCGGGGGGCCAGATACGCAGTATTTT.

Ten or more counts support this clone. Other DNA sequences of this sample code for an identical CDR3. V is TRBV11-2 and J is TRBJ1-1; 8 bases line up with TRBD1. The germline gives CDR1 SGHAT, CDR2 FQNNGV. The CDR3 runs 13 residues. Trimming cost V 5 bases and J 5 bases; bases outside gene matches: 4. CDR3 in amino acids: CASSRDRGTEAFF. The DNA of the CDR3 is TGTGCCAGCAGCCGCGACAGGGGAACTGAAGCTTTCTTT.

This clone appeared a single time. In nucleotides, the CDR3 is TGTGCCACCCTAAGGGGGGGGGCAGCCAGCAATCAGCCCCAGCATTTT. Translated, it gives CATLRGGAASNQPQHF. V and J are TRBV19 and TRBJ1-5; D possibly corresponds to TRBD1 (6 bases). This CDR3 spans 16 amino acids. Trimming left V 10 bases short and J 1 base short, with 20 bases between. Per the germline V gene, CDR1 is LNHDA and CDR2 is SQIVND (reference sequence).

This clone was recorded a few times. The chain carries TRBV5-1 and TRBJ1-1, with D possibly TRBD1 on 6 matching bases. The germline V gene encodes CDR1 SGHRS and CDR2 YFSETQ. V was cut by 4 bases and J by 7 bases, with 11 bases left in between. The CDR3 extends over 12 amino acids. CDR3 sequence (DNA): TGCGCCAGCAGCCCCCCGGACAGTGAAGCTTTCTTT. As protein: CASSPPDSEAFF.

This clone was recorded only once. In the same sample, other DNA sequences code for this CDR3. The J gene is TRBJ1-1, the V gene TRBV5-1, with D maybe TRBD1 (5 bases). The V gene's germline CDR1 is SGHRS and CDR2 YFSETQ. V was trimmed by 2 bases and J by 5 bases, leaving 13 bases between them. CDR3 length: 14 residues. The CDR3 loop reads CASSFGGASTEAFF. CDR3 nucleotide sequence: TGCGCCAGCAGCTTCGGAGGGGCGAGTACTGAAGCTTTCTTT.

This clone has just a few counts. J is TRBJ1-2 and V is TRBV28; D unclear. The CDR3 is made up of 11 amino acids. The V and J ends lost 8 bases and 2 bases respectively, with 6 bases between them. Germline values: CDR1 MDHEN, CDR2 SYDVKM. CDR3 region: CASQENYGYTF. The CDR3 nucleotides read TGTGCCAGCCAGGAAAACTATGGCTACACCTTC.

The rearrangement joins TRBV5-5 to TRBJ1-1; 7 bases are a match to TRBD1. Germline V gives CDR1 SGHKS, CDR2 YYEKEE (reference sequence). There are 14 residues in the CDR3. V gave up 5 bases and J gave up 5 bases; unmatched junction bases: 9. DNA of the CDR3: TGTGCCAGCAGTCCGGACAGGAGGGTGACTGAAGCTTTCTTT. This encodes CASSPDRRVTEAFF.

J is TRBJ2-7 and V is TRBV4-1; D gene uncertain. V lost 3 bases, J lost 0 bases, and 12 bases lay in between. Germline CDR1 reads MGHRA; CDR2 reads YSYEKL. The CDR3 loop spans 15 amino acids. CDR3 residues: CASSQSQDNSYEQYF. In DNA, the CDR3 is TGCGCCAGCAGCCAGTCTCAGGATAACTCCTACGAGCAGTACTTC.

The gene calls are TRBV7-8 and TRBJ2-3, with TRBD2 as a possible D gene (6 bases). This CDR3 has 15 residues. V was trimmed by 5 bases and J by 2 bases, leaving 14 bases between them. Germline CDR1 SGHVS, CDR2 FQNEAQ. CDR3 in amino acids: CASSPGLTHTDTQYF. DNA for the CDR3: TGTGCCAGCAGCCCGGGACTTACTCACACAGATACGCAGTATTTT. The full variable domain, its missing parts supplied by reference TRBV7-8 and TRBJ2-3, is GAGVSQSPRYKVAKRGQDVALRCDPISGHVSLFWYQQALGQGPEFLTYFQNEAQLDKSGLPSDRFFAERPEGSVSTLKIQRTQQEDSAVYLCASSPGLTHTDTQYFGPGTRLTVL.

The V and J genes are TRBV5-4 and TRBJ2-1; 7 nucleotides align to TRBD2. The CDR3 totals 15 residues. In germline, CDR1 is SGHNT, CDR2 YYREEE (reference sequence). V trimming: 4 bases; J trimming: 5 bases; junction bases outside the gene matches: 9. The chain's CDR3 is CASSRYGGGNNEQFF. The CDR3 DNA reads TGTGCCAGCAGCCGATATGGCGGGGGAAACAATGAGCAGTTCTTC. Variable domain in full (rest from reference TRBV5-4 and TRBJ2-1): ETGVTQSPTHLIKTRGQQVTLRCSSQSGHNTVSWYQQALGQGPQFIFQYYREEENGRGNFPPRFSGLQFPNYSSELNVNALELDDSALYLCASSRYGGGNNEQFFGPGTRLTVL.

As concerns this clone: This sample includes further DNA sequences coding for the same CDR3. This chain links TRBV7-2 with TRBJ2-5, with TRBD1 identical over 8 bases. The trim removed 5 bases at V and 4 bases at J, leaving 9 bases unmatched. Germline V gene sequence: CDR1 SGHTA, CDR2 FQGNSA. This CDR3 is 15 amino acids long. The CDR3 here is CASSPRAGGPETQYF. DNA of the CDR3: TGTGCCAGCAGCCCCCGCGCAGGGGGCCCAGAGACCCAGTACTTC. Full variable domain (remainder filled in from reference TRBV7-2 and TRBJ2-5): GAGVSQSPSNKVTEKGKDVELRCDPISGHTALYWYRQSLGQGLEFLIYFQGNSAPDKSGLPSDRFSAERTGGSVSTLTIQRTQQEDSAVYLCASSPRAGGPETQYFGPGTRLLVL.

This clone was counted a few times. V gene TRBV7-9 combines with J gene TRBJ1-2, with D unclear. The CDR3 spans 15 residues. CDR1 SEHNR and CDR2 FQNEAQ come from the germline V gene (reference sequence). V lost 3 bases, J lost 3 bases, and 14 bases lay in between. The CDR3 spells CASSFVIDGHYGYTF. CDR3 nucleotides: TGTGCCAGCAGCTTCGTAATCGACGGCCACTATGGCTACACCTTC.

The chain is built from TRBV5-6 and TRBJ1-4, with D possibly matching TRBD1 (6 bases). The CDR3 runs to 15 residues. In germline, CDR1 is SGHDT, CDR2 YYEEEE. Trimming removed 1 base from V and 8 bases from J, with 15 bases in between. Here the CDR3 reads CASSLWGNRVEKLFF. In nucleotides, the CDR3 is TGTGCCAGCAGCTTGTGGGGCAACAGGGTCGAAAAACTGTTTTTT.